This T cell receptor beta chain emerged from a study of blood T cell repertoires in COVID-19. The protocol was immunoSEQ multiplex PCR, while the TCRdb copy is restricted to in-frame clones and leaves out a portion. The sample consists of about 270,000 clones, 90% of them appearing once. There are a few counts of this clone. The TCR sequence derives from a woman aged 25 to 39 with acute COVID-19. The sample was PBMCs or T cells enriched from blood (not recorded which).

CDR3 bases: TGTGCCAGCAGCCTCCTCCCCCAGGGGGATCACAATCAGCCCCAGCATTTT. It is translated as CASSLLPQGDHNQPQHF. The chain has TRBV5-5 and TRBJ1-5; 7 bases map to TRBD1. The trim removed 4 bases at V and 3 bases at J, leaving 13 bases unmatched. This CDR3 region has 17 residues. CDR1 SGHKS and CDR2 YYEKEE come from the germline V gene (reference sequence).